Included here is one T cell receptor (beta chain) sequence, with context. Antigen specificity is unknown. Original processing notes: About 1.1x10^5 patient and about 1.3x10^5 healthy donor in-frame TCRbeta sequences came from conventional T cells. Generated by immunoSEQ multiplex PCR, the TCRdb table keeps only in-frame clones and is missing some. D and trimming come from the DNA, and the V and J calls and clone size come from that table. Here the sample spans tens of thousands of clones, roughly 97% being singletons. Conventional CD4 T cells were sorted as CD4+CD127+ cells. This sample was included in a study of B cell selection in AIRE deficiency. Broader study findings: Of approximately 4,000 shared Treg TCRbeta sequences, around 30% were healthy-only, just under 9.5% patient-only.

Germline CDR1 is MDHEN and CDR2 is SYDVKM. This CDR3 contains 14 residues. The ends were cut back, 5 bases at V and 2 bases at J, with 10 bases in the middle. Sequenced sample: conventional CD4+ T cells sorted from PBMCs. The chain is built from TRBV28 and TRBJ2-1; D gene ambiguous. The clonotype was recovered from a human donor with AIRE deficiency. For the CDR3, the DNA is TGTGCCAGCAGTGTCCGGGCCCCCTACAATGAGCAGTTCTTC. Encoded protein: CASSVRAPYNEQFF.